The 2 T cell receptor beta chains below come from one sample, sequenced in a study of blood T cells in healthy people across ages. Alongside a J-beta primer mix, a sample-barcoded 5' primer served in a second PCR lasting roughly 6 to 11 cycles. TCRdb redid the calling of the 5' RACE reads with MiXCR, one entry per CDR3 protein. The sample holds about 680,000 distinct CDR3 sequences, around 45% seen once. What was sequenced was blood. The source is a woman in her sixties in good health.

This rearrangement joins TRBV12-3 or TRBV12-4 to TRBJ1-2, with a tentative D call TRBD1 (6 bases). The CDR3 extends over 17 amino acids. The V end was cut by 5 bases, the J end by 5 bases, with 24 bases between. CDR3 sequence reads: CASSPGVRGRGAYGYTF. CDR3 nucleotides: TGTGCCAGCAGTCCGGGGGTTCGGGGGCGAGGAGCGTATGGCTACACCTTC.

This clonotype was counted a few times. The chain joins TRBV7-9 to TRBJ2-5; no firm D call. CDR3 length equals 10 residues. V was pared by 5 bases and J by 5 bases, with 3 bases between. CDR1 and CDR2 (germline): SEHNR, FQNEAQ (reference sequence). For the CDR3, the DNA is TGTGCCAGCAGCGCCGAGACCCAGTACTTC. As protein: CASSAETQYF.